This TCR beta chain was identified during a study of control samples from healthy donors and cancer patients (dated by TCRdb to about 2020). Points on this clone: This receptor's antigen is unknown. Qualities for individual bases were not recorded, and no much larger clone is one base off.

Per the germline V gene, MNHEY is the CDR1 and SVGAGI is the CDR2. Deletion took 6 bases off V and 0 bases off J, with a span of 13 bases between the germline ends. The CDR3, cysteine through phenylalanine, is 15 amino acids long. Here the CDR3 DNA is all that survives: 45 bases in frame from base 1. Libraries were prepared through the immunoSEQ multiplex PCR assay. The clones in this table, taken by TCRdb from immuneACCESS, are in-frame only. Not every clone is retained; where verified, under half of the shortfall comes from an unresolved V gene, and the cause of the rest is unknown. This sample has roughly 120,000 clones in its table, and about 93% of those were observed once. Less than 3.5% of the sample is taken by the ten largest.

The sequence was obtained from a man younger than 45 in good health. Recombination connected TRBV6-5 to TRBJ2-3, with no confidently assigned D gene. The sequenced sample consisted of blood. The CDR3 has the sequence CASRDRAWSTDTQYF. The sequenced DNA: TGTGCCAGCAGGGACCGAGCCTGGAGCACAGATACGCAGTATTTT.